One and the same sample provided the 18 T cell receptor beta chains below, sequenced in a study of a mutant IDH1 vaccine in newly diagnosed glioma. Time point in this sample: week 5, during vaccination. The study gave 300 ug of mutant IDH1 20-mer peptide per vaccine dose, with topical imiquimod. Generated by immunoSEQ multiplex PCR, the TCRdb table keeps only in-frame clones and is missing some. Among almost 30,000 clones listed, around 87% were seen once. Antigens of these TCRs are unknown. The sample here was peripheral blood mononuclear cells (PBMCs), taken from a glioma patient whose treatment included an IDH1 peptide vaccine. The receptors stem from a woman aged 40 to 55 with glioma. Some clones in this sample may be carry-over from other donors' samples.

The chain recombines TRBV7-9 with TRBJ2-3, with 9 bases that match TRBD1. In germline, CDR1 is SEHNR, CDR2 FQNEAQ (reference sequence). CDR3 length: 16 amino acids. The trim removed 0 bases at V and 4 bases at J, leaving 5 bases unmatched. CDR3 in DNA: TGTGCCAGCAGCTTAGCGCAGGGACAGGGTCCAGATACGCAGTATTTT. Translated: CASSLAQGQGPDTQYF.

V is TRBV4-1 and J is TRBJ2-3; D is perhaps TRBD1 (5 bases). V was trimmed by 4 bases and J by 2 bases, leaving 13 bases between them. The germline V gene encodes CDR1 MGHRA and CDR2 YSYEKL. The CDR3 consists of 15 residues. CDR3 sequence reads: CASSRDSSSTDTQYF. The CDR3 nucleotides are TGCGCCAGCAGCCGCGACAGTTCTTCCACAGATACGCAGTATTTT.

The chain employs TRBV4-3 and TRBJ2-3; 9 positions agree with TRBD2. This CDR3 contains 16 residues. Germline trimming cut 0 bases from V and 1 base from J; bases unmatched to any gene: 2. CDR1 and CDR2 from the germline V gene are LGHNA and YSLEER. CDR3 coding DNA: TGCGCCAGCAGCCAAGAATCTAGCGGGGGCACAGATACGCAGTATTTT. Translated: CASSQESSGGTDTQYF.

The rearrangement uses TRBV28 and TRBJ1-2, with 8 bases aligning to TRBD1. Germline loops: CDR1 MDHEN, CDR2 SYDVKM. The CDR3 is made up of 17 amino acids. V shed 5 bases, J shed 11 bases, and the junction held 22 bases outside the gene matches. CDR3 loop: CASSATGGAGRWAYYTF. The CDR3 region has the DNA TGTGCCAGCAGTGCCACAGGGGGTGCTGGTCGATGGGCTTATTACACCTTC.

V usage is TRBV10-3 and J usage is TRBJ1-5; 7 bases align to TRBD1. Germline V gene sequence: CDR1 ENHRY, CDR2 SYGVKD. Losses at the gene ends were 10 bases for V and 7 bases for J; bases not matched to a gene: 10. This CDR3 comprises 13 residues. Written as DNA, the CDR3 is TGTGCCACCGTCCGGGACAGACAACAGCCCCAGCATTTT. Amino acids: CATVRDRQQPQHF.

The gene calls are TRBV18 and TRBJ2-3; TRBD2 aligns across 9 bases. The junction had 1 base not matched to a gene; V was cut back by 1 base and J by 2 bases. The CDR3 spans 15 residues. Germline V CDR1 and CDR2: KGHSH, LQKENI. The CDR3 sequence is CASSPLAGDTDTQYF. Written as DNA, the CDR3 is TGTGCCAGCTCACCACTAGCGGGAGACACAGATACGCAGTATTTT.

V usage is TRBV18 and J usage is TRBJ1-2; tentatively, D is TRBD1 (5 bases). Germline V gives CDR1 KGHSH, CDR2 LQKENI. The CDR3 extends over 16 amino acids. The V end lost 0 bases, the J end lost 7 bases, and 18 bases lay between the germline ends. CDR3 in amino acids: CASSPPSKGPRLGYTF. The CDR3 DNA reads as TGTGCCAGCTCACCACCGTCCAAGGGACCGCGGCTTGGCTACACCTTC.

For the CDR3, the DNA is TGTGCCAGCAGTTGGACGGGAGTAGCCAAAAACATTCAGTACTTC. This translates into CASSWTGVAKNIQYF. The J gene is TRBJ2-4, the V gene TRBV6-6, with a possible D match to TRBD2 (6 bases). Germline values: CDR1 MNHNY, CDR2 SVGAGI (reference sequence). The CDR3 is made up of 15 amino acids. Trimming took off 4 bases at V and 0 bases at J, with 10 bases between the two ends.

Here the CDR3 reads CASREVSGPTRDPQYF. The DNA for the CDR3 is TGTGCCAGCAGGGAAGTTAGCGGGCCGACCCGGGATCCGCAGTATTTT. The chain uses TRBV7-3 and TRBJ2-3; 7 bases agree with TRBD2. This CDR3 region has 16 residues. V dropped 6 bases and J dropped 10; count of bases not matched to a gene: 19. Per germline, CDR1 SGHTA and CDR2 FQGTGA.

The chain has TRBV9 and TRBJ2-3; perhaps TRBD1 as D (6 bases). The CDR3 is 17 amino acids. Deletions cut 4 bases from V and 0 bases from J, with 18 bases between. Germline values: CDR1 SGDLS, CDR2 YYNGEE. This CDR3 is CASSTRQVDPSTDTQYF. Here the CDR3 DNA reads TGTGCCAGCAGCACCCGACAGGTCGACCCCAGCACAGATACGCAGTATTTT.

The rearrangement joins TRBV6-5 to TRBJ1-2; 9 bases are shared with TRBD1. Germline CDR1 and CDR2: MNHEY and SVGAGI. J was trimmed by 4 bases and V by 6 bases; bases with no gene match: 6. This CDR3 spans 14 amino acids. In DNA form, the CDR3 reads TGTGCCAGCAGACCCGACAGGGGGGCCTATGGCTACACCTTC. It yields the protein CASRPDRGAYGYTF.

This clone was seen just once. The chain carries TRBV11-3 and TRBJ2-7; TRBD1 matches 7 bases. The CDR3 has 15 residues. The J segment lost 2 bases and the V segment lost 3 bases, leaving 7 bases of the junction unmatched. CDR1 is SGHNT and CDR2 is YENEEA in the germline V gene. The CDR3 region is CASSFGSTGTYEQYF. In DNA, the CDR3 is TGTGCCAGCAGCTTTGGGTCGACAGGGACCTACGAGCAGTACTTC.

This clone is a singleton in its sample. The chain uses TRBV9 and TRBJ2-3; a possible D gene is TRBD2 (5 bases). Trimming left V 2 bases short and J 0 bases short, with 10 bases between. Per germline, CDR1 SGDLS and CDR2 YYNGEE. This CDR3 contains 15 residues. For the CDR3, the DNA is TGTGCCAGCAGCGTCTCTAGCTCTAGCACAGATACGCAGTATTTT. Protein sequence: CASSVSSSSTDTQYF.

This clone was recorded a few times. The rearrangement joins TRBV18 to TRBJ2-7, with a possible D match to TRBD2 (7 bases). There are 14 residues in the CDR3. V shed 3 bases and J shed 4 bases, with 13 bases lying between them. Germline CDR1 reads KGHSH; CDR2 reads LQKENI. This CDR3 reads CASSPTGGPYEQYF. DNA of the CDR3: TGTGCCAGCTCACCTACGGGGGGCCCATACGAGCAGTACTTC.

Comment on this clone: The junction departs from germline at one end; a sequencing error may be responsible. The V call is TRBV20-1, the J call TRBJ2-7; D unclear. This CDR3 spans 10 amino acids. Germline CDR1 DFQATT, CDR2 SNEGSKA (reference sequence). This CDR3 reads CLGSTYEQYF. In DNA form, the CDR3 reads TGTCTTGGTAGCACCTACGAGCAGTACTTC.

The chain recombines TRBV2 with TRBJ2-1; TRBD2 matches at 14 bases. CDR1 is SNHLY, CDR2 FYNNEI, per germline. Losses at the gene ends were 6 bases for V and 8 bases for J; bases not matched to a gene: 9. The CDR3 is made up of 16 amino acids. DNA for the CDR3: TGTGCCAGCAGGACCCGGACTAGCGGGAGGAGGGATGAGCAGTTCTTC. It is translated as CASRTRTSGRRDEQFF.

The rearrangement uses TRBV28 and TRBJ2-7; D unclear. Germline V gene lookup returns CDR1 MDHEN and CDR2 SYDVKM. V was trimmed by 5 bases and J by 2 bases, leaving 7 bases between them. The CDR3 spans 12 residues. The CDR3 DNA reads as TGTGCCAGCAGTCTTGAGCCCTACGAGCAGTACTTC. As protein: CASSLEPYEQYF.

By frequency in the sample, this clone is medium-sized. This rearrangement joins TRBV27 to TRBJ1-2; TRBD1 might be the D (6 bases). The CDR3 has 12 residues. CDR1 MNHEY and CDR2 SMNVEV come from the germline V gene (reference sequence). V lost 6 bases, J lost 6 bases, and 11 bases lay in between. Written as DNA, the CDR3 is TGTGCCAGCAGCCGGGGGGGGCATGGCTACACCTTC. Its protein product is CASSRGGHGYTF.